The clone carrying this TCR beta chain was detected only a few times. This CDR3 comprises 12 residues. V lost 3 bases to trimming and J lost 5 bases, with 7 bases between them. CDR1 is LGHDT, CDR2 YNNKEL, per germline (reference sequence). Methods used by the authors: Quantification of nucleated cells was approximated via reference gene primer amplification. The method was immunoSEQ multiplex PCR; TCRdb's version includes in-frame clones alone and lacks a portion of them. V, J and clone size are those of that table, while D and trimming were read from the DNA. Of a few hundred thousand clones listed, roughly 82% are singletons. This specimen belongs to a study of blood T cell repertoires in COVID-19. The wider study: Samples taken during acute and convalescent COVID-19 were collected in the United States, Italy and Spain. Nucleic acid was either cDNA or gDNA, and it came from T cells, B-cell-depleted T cells, or PBMCs.

Sequenced material: peripheral blood. The origin of this receptor is a man at least 80 years old with acute or convalescent COVID-19. J is TRBJ2-5 and V is TRBV3-1 (or the pseudogene TRBV3-2), with D unclear. CDR3 amino acids: CASSHSEETQYF. The CDR3 coding sequence is TGTGCCAGCAGCCATTCGGAGGAGACCCAGTACTTC.